A selection of T cell receptor beta chains follows, all from one sample in a study of identical twins. TCRdb ran MiXCR on the 5' RACE reads and lists one entry per CDR3 protein. The sample includes 1,800,000 or so distinct CDR3 sequences, around 29% seen only once; the top ten take more than 0.25%. The source material was cord blood. The source is a newborn girl in good health. Both conserved end residues are part of each CDR3.

J: TRBJ2-7
V: TRBV25-1
CDR3: CASSESVRGAYEQYF

J: TRBJ2-3
V: TRBV28
CDR3: CASRLSGSDTQYF

J: TRBJ2-1
V: TRBV3-1
CDR3: CASSRSGRSRNEQFF

J: TRBJ1-5
V: TRBV12-3/TRBV12-4
CDR3: CASSLGGAQNQPQHF

J: TRBJ2-1
V: TRBV7-9
CDR3: CASSLNRLGIDEQFF

J: TRBJ2-5
V: TRBV11-2
CDR3: CASSFSPAPYQETQYF

J: TRBJ2-5
V: TRBV4-1
CDR3: CASSQLQLLQETQYF

J: TRBJ1-1
V: TRBV4-1
CDR3: CASSQDGVLGTEAFF

J: TRBJ2-7
V: TRBV5-6
CDR3: CASSLVQQGMQYF

J: TRBJ1-6
V: TRBV10-3
CDR3: CAISSTGGVSYNSPLHF

J: TRBJ2-3
V: TRBV12-3/TRBV12-4
CDR3: CASSLDDSTDTQYF

J: TRBJ1-1
V: TRBV28
CDR3: CASSMDRVGDTEAFF

J: TRBJ2-7
V: TRBV10-3
CDR3: CAIKGLYYEQYF

J: TRBJ2-7
V: TRBV7-9
CDR3: CASSFRGSPYEQYF

J: TRBJ2-7
V: TRBV7-2
CDR3: CAGSLALLYEQYF

J: TRBJ2-1
V: TRBV7-2
CDR3: CASSSGLASNEQFF

J: TRBJ2-1
V: TRBV10-3
CDR3: CAIRGLAGGPNLSNEQFF

J: TRBJ2-7
V: TRBV21-1
CDR3: CASSKKTGGDEQYF

J: TRBJ2-7
V: TRBV9
CDR3: CASSPRGFVVYEQYF

J: TRBJ2-1
V: TRBV20-1
CDR3: CSAATMRGYNEQFF

J: TRBJ2-7
V: TRBV27
CDR3: CASSLIWDRGTSYEQYF

J: TRBJ2-1
V: TRBV11-1
CDR3: CASSSSVTYNEQLF

J: TRBJ2-3
V: TRBV11-2
CDR3: CAGSLGSTDTQYF

J: TRBJ1-1
V: TRBV12-3/TRBV12-4
CDR3: CASSLRGVFEAFF

J: TRBJ2-5
V: TRBV29-1
CDR3: CSVDPHGTKSGGPNEQYF

J: TRBJ2-5
V: TRBV9
CDR3: CASSVAPTRYNEQYF

J: TRBJ2-3
V: TRBV3-1
CDR3: CASSQDLANTQYF

J: TRBJ1-4
V: TRBV12-3/TRBV12-4
CDR3: CASSFSRGREKLFF

J: TRBJ1-6
V: TRBV9
CDR3: CASSKSGQAYNSPLHF

J: TRBJ1-1
V: TRBV29-1
CDR3: CSVEVTTGNTEAFF

J: TRBJ2-7
V: TRBV5-1
CDR3: CASSLAPSGPSSYEQYF